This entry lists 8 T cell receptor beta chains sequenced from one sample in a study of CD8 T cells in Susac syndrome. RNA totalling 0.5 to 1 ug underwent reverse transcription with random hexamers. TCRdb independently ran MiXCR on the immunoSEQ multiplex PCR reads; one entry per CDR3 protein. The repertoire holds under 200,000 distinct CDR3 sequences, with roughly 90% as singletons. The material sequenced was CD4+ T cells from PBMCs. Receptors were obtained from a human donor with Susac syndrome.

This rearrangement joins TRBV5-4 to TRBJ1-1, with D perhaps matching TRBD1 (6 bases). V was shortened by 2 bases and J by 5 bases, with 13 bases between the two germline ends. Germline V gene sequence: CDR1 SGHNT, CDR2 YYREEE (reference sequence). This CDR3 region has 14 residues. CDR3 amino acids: CASSLAQGGTEAFF. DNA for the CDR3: TGTGCCAGCAGCTTAGCGCAAGGGGGGACTGAAGCTTTCTTT.

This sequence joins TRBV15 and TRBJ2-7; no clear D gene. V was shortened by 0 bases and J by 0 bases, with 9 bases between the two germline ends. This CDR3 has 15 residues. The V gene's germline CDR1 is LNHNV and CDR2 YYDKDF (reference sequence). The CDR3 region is CATSRDPQSSYEQYF. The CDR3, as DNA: TGTGCCACCAGCAGAGATCCCCAAAGCTCCTACGAGCAGTACTTC.

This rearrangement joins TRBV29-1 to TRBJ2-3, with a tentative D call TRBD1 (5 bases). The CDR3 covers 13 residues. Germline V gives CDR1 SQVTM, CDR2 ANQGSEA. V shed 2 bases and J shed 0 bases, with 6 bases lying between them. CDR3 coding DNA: TGCAGCGTTGAATCAGGGAGCACAGATACGCAGTATTTT. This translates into CSVESGSTDTQYF.

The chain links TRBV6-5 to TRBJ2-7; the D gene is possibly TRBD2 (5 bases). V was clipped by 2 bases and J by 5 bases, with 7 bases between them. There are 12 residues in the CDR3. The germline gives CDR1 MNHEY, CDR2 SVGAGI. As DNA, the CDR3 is TGTGCCAGCAGTTACGGGAGCAACGAGCAGTACTTC. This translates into CASSYGSNEQYF.

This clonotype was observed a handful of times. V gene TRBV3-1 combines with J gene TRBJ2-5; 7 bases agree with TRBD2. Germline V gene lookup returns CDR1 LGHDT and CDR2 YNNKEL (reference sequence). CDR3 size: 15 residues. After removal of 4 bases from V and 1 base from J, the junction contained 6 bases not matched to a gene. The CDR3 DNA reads TGTGCCAGCAGCCCCGATCGCGGGGGCCAAGAGACCCAGTACTTC. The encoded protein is CASSPDRGGQETQYF.

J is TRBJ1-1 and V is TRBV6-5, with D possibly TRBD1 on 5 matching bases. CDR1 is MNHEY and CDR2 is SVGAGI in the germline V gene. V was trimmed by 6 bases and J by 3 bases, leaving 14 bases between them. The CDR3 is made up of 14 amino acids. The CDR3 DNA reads TGTGCCAGCAGGGTAGGGGCTCTGGACACTGAAGCTTTCTTT. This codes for CASRVGALDTEAFF.

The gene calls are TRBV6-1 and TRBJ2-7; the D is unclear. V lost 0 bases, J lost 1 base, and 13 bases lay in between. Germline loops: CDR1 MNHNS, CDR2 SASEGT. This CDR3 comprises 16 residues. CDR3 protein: CASSEAKGKSSYEQYF. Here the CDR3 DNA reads TGTGCCAGCAGTGAAGCGAAGGGTAAATCATCCTACGAGCAGTACTTC.

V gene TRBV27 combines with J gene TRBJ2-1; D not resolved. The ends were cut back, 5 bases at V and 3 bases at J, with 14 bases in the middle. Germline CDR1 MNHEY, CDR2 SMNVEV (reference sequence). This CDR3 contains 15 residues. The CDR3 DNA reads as TGTGCCAGCAGTCCGACTTTGGGTAACTACAATGAGCAGTTCTTC. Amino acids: CASSPTLGNYNEQFF.